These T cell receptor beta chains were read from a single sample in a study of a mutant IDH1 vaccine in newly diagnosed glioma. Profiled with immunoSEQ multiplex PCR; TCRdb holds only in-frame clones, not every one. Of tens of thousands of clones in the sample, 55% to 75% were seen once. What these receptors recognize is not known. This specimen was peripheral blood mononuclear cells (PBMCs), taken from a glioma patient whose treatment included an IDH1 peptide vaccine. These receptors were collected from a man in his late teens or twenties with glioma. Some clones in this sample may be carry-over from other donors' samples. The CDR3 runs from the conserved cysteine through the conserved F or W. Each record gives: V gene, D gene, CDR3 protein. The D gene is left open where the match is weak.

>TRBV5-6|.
CASSLMGARGSYNEQFF
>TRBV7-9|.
CASSYGTDYYQPQHF
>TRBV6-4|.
CASSDWAGTGELFF
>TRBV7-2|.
CASSRGTLNGQLFF
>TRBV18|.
CASSDRYGYTF
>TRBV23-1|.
CASPSMGPYNEQFF
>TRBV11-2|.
CASRTNLPGDGEYF
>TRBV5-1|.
CASSLGDGGLNTDTQYF
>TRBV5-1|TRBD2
CASSLTGGSYNEQFF
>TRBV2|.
CASSSGRFNEKLFF
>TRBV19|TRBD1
CASGETGGTEAFF